Following are 10 T cell receptor beta chains from one sample sequenced in a study of regulatory T cells in long-lasting Graves disease. As to time point: persistent/refractory GD, antithyroid drugs over 5 years with positive TRAb. RNA extracted from PBMCs served as the sequencing template. Both iRepertoire HTBI primers and Arm-PCR of CDR3 regions were used to build the TCR beta libraries. In TCRdb, the multiplex PCR reads were re-called with MiXCR into one record per CDR3 protein. This repertoire shows hundreds of thousands of distinct CDR3 sequences, about 32% found once; its top ten account for roughly 46%. The specimen was peripheral blood mononuclear cells (PBMCs), collected when the disease was refractory, from a patient treated with antithyroid drugs. These receptors originate from a female donor with Graves disease.

This clonotype appeared many times. The chain carries TRBV27 and TRBJ1-6, with 8 bases that match TRBD1. Trimming removed 10 bases from V and 10 bases from J; junction bases left unmatched: 6. The germline gives CDR1 MNHEY, CDR2 SMNVEV (reference sequence). The CDR3 is made up of 12 amino acids. CDR3 loop: CATGQGDSPLHF. The CDR3 nucleotides read TGTGCCACAGGACAGGGTGACTCACCCCTCCACTTT.

This clonotype has only a few counts. The chain recombines TRBV2 with TRBJ1-5; D is unclear. Trimming removed 1 base at V and 0 bases at J, with 10 bases between. Germline lookup yields CDR1 SNHLY and CDR2 FYNNEI. The CDR3 has 16 residues. Here the CDR3 DNA reads TGTGCCAGCAGTGAAGTAGAAAGCTATAGCAATCAGCCCCAGCATTTT. Protein: CASSEVESYSNQPQHF. Full variable domain (rest looked up from reference TRBV2 and TRBJ1-5): EPEVTQTPSHQVTQMGQEVILRCVPISNHLYFYWYRQILGQKVEFLVSFYNNEISEKSEIFDDQFSVERPDGSNFTLKIRSTKLEDSAMYFCASSEVESYSNQPQHFGDGTRLSIL.

This clonotype was recorded a few times. V usage is TRBV7-9 and J usage is TRBJ2-7; D unclear. The germline V and J ends were trimmed by 1 base and 5 bases, with 9 bases remaining between them. The CDR3 contains 13 residues. The germline V gene has CDR1 SEHNR and CDR2 FQNEAQ (reference sequence). CDR3 nucleotides: TGTGCCAGCAGCTTAGTGAACAGCGACGAGCAGTACTTC. Translating gives CASSLVNSDEQYF.

The chain combines TRBV15 with TRBJ1-1; no clear D. CDR3 length: 16 amino acids. Trimming left V 0 bases short and J 2 bases short, with 13 bases between. Looked up from germline, CDR1 is LNHNV and CDR2 is YYDKDF (reference sequence). CDR3 amino acids: CATSRDEGIANTEAFF. The DNA of the CDR3 is TGTGCCACCAGCAGAGATGAGGGTATCGCTAACACTGAAGCTTTCTTT.

The chain has TRBV20-1 and TRBJ1-1; no definite D call. V was shortened by 6 bases and J by 8 bases, with 10 bases between the two germline ends. CDR3 length: 10 amino acids. Germline V CDR1 and CDR2: DFQATT, SNEGSKA (reference sequence). CDR3 residues: CSATGREAFF. In DNA form, the CDR3 reads TGCAGTGCAACGGGCAGGGAAGCTTTCTTT.

The CDR3 DNA sequence: TGTGCCAGCCAAACCGGAGCACCCGGGGAGACCCAGTACTTC. Its translation is CASQTGAPGETQYF. The chain uses TRBV19 and TRBJ2-5; no clear D gene. Looked up from germline, CDR1 is LNHDA and CDR2 is SQIVND (reference sequence). V lost 9 bases and J lost 5, with 19 bases in between. This CDR3 region has 14 residues.

This clonotype came up a few times. J is TRBJ2-7 and V is TRBV10-2, with 9 bases that match TRBD2. Trimming removed 5 bases from V and 2 bases from J; junction bases left unmatched: 10. Per germline, CDR1 WSHSY and CDR2 SAAADI. There are 16 residues in the CDR3. The CDR3 nucleotides read TGCGCCAGCAGTCCTCCGGGACTAGCTTATCCCTACGAGCAGTACTTC. Encoded protein: CASSPPGLAYPYEQYF.

In its sample, this clonotype was seen many times. V gene TRBV28 combines with J gene TRBJ1-1, with unresolved D. V lost 4 bases and J 1 base, leaving 7 bases between the germline ends. Germline-derived CDR1 and CDR2 are MDHEN and SYDVKM. The CDR3 extends over 13 amino acids. In DNA, the CDR3 is TGTGCCAGCAGTTACCCCACGAACACTGAAGCTTTCTTT. It specifies CASSYPTNTEAFF. Looking up the rest from reference TRBV28 and TRBJ1-1 gives the full variable domain: DVKVTQSSRYLVKRTGEKVFLECVQDMDHENMFWYRQDPGLGLRLIYFSYDVKMKEKGDIPEGYSVSREKKERFSLILESASTNQTSMYLCASSYPTNTEAFFGQGTRLTVV.

The chain carries TRBV29-1 and TRBJ1-2; 9 nucleotides match TRBD1. Looked up from germline, CDR1 is SQVTM and CDR2 is ANQGSEA. The trim removed 5 bases at V and 3 bases at J, leaving 10 bases unmatched. The CDR3 consists of 15 residues. For the CDR3, the DNA is TGCAGCGTTTGGGATGACAGGGGGGTTGACTATGGCTACACCTTC. This translates into CSVWDDRGVDYGYTF.

This clonotype was found a few times. The chain uses TRBV9 and TRBJ2-7; 10 positions match TRBD2. Germline V lookup: CDR1 SGDLS, CDR2 YYNGEE. Germline trimming cut 1 base from V and 2 bases from J; bases unmatched to any gene: 3. The CDR3 is made up of 15 amino acids. The CDR3 bases are TGTGCCAGCAGCGTAAGCGGGGGGGTTCCCTACGAGCAGTACTTC. Translating gives CASSVSGGVPYEQYF.